A selection of T cell receptor beta chains follows, all from one sample in a study of PD-L1 blockade in urothelial cancer. Here immunoSEQ multiplex PCR was the method, and the copy in TCRdb shows in-frame clones only, minus some. Of approximately 19,000 clones detected, around nine tenths appear once; the ten largest clones hold more than 9.5%. The material sequenced was PBMCs, taken around atezolizumab (anti-PD-L1) treatment. These receptors came from a man between 65 and 85 years old with urothelial cancer. Both conserved end residues are part of each CDR3. A D gene is named only where the DNA matches it firmly. Only part of the rows carry a size: once, few, many, or a class if the clone is expanded.

TRBV6-5	TRBD2	.	TRBJ2-1	CASSLPAGADNEQFF	TGTGCCAGCAGTTTACCAGCGGGGGCCGACAATGAGCAGTTCTTC
TRBV28	TRBD1	.	TRBJ1-6	CASSSGQPRSPLHF	TGTGCCAGCAGTTCGGGACAGCCTCGATCACCCCTCCACTTT
TRBV2	.	.	TRBJ1-2	CASSGGQKRSYTF	TGTGCCAGCAGTGGGGGACAAAAAAGGAGCTACACCTTC
TRBV19	TRBD1	.	TRBJ1-5	CASSISPDRGFGQPQHF	TGTGCCAGTAGTATATCCCCGGACAGGGGGTTCGGTCAGCCCCAGCATTTT
TRBV10-1	TRBD2	.	TRBJ2-1	CASSASGGPHGFF	TGCGCCAGCAGTGCTAGCGGGGGGCCCCACGGGTTCTTC
TRBV5-1	TRBD1	.	TRBJ1-1	CASSPGTETLEAFF	TGCGCCAGCAGCCCAGGGACAGAAACCCTTGAAGCTTTCTTT
TRBV6-1	.	.	TRBJ1-5	CASSSQGGNLRPQHF	TGTGCCAGCAGTTCCCAAGGAGGGAATTTGCGGCCCCAGCATTTT
TRBV7-2	.	once	TRBJ1-6	CASSLSGRANSPLHF	TGTGCCAGCAGCTTATCAGGCAGGGCGAATTCACCCCTCCACTTT
TRBV28	.	.	TRBJ2-1	CASRPRWGEDYNEQFF	TGTGCCAGCAGACCTCGTTGGGGGGAAGACTACAATGAGCAGTTCTTC
TRBV19	.	.	TRBJ1-2	CASSMEPISVYGYTF	TGTGCCAGTAGTATGGAGCCTATTTCGGTCTATGGCTACACCTTC
TRBV5-6	.	.	TRBJ2-7	CASSYYNRDEQYF	TGTGCCAGCAGCTACTATAACAGGGACGAGCAGTACTTC
TRBV7-9	TRBD1	.	TRBJ1-2	CASSLAARQGDGYTF	TGTGCCAGCAGCTTAGCAGCGCGCCAGGGGGACGGCTACACCTTC
TRBV5-1	.	.	TRBJ1-2	CASSLAGRSGYTF	TGCGCCAGCAGCTTGGCCGGGAGATCCGGCTACACCTTC
TRBV10-1	.	.	TRBJ1-5	CASNGSPDTYQPQHF	TGCGCCAGCAACGGGTCCCCGGATACCTATCAGCCCCAGCATTTT
TRBV29-1	.	.	TRBJ2-5	CSVEIQRETQYF	TGCAGCGTTGAAATACAGAGAGAGACCCAGTACTTC
TRBV29-1	TRBD1	.	TRBJ2-3	CSAKTGVGTDTQYF	TGCAGCGCCAAGACAGGGGTTGGCACAGATACGCAGTATTTT
TRBV28	TRBD1	.	TRBJ2-5	CASSLGQGAEPTPPETQYF	TGTGCCAGCAGTTTGGGACAGGGGGCGGAACCTACCCCCCCAGAGACCCAGTACTTC
TRBV7-6	TRBD2	.	TRBJ2-7	CASSLAVAGGPFYSYEQYF	TGTGCCAGCAGCTTAGCAGTAGCGGGGGGGCCTTTTTACTCCTACGAGCAGTACTTC
TRBV5-4	TRBD2	.	TRBJ2-3	CASSLGLAGGTDTQYF	TGTGCCAGCAGCTTGGGACTAGCGGGGGGCACAGATACGCAGTATTTT
TRBV7-6	TRBD1	.	TRBJ1-5	CASSLGQGAYQPQHF	TGTGCCAGCAGCTTAGGACAGGGGGCATATCAGCCCCAGCATTTT
TRBV10-1	TRBD1	.	TRBJ2-2	CASSTDRGRVTGELFF	TGCGCCAGCAGTACGGACAGGGGGCGCGTCACCGGGGAGCTGTTTTTT
TRBV9	TRBD2	.	TRBJ2-3	CASSAGGLGTDTQYF	TGTGCCAGCAGCGCGGGGGGGCTTGGCACAGATACGCAGTATTTT
TRBV19	TRBD1	.	TRBJ1-5	CASRTGIGYGNQPQHF	TGTGCCAGCCGGACAGGGATAGGGTACGGCAATCAGCCCCAGCATTTT
TRBV10-3	TRBD1	.	TRBJ2-1	CAISDWTGVNEQFF	TGTGCCATCAGTGATTGGACAGGGGTAAATGAGCAGTTCTTC
TRBV19	TRBD2	.	TRBJ2-2	CASSILGLAGTGELFF	TGTGCCAGTAGTATTTTGGGACTAGCGGGGACAGGGGAGCTGTTTTTT
TRBV30	.	.	TRBJ2-6	CAWREGQTGANVLTF	TGTGCCTGGAGGGAGGGACAGACAGGGGCCAACGTCCTGACTTTC
TRBV6-1	.	.	TRBJ2-7	CAGTRDFSYEQYF	TGTGCCGGAACCCGGGACTTCTCCTACGAGCAGTACTTC
TRBV6-1	.	few	TRBJ1-1	CASSWGQNTEAFF	TGTGCCAGCAGTTGGGGACAGAACACTGAAGCTTTCTTT
TRBV6-1	.	once	TRBJ1-5	CASSEFVSQPQHF	TGTGCCAGCAGTGAATTCGTGAGCCAGCCCCAGCATTTT
TRBV29-1	.	.	TRBJ2-7	CSVQTEIDYEQYF	TGCAGCGTGCAGACAGAAATAGACTACGAGCAGTACTTC
TRBV19	TRBD1	.	TRBJ1-1	CASRSTSYRGIGEAFF	TGTGCCAGTAGGAGTACCAGTTACAGGGGGATCGGGGAAGCTTTCTTT
TRBV19	.	few	TRBJ1-1	CASSIGLTGPLEAFF	TGTGCCAGTAGTATAGGGCTGACAGGACCTCTTGAAGCTTTCTTT
TRBV2	TRBD1	.	TRBJ1-1	CASSLGGTGVTEAFF	TGTGCCAGCAGCCTGGGGGGGACAGGGGTCACTGAAGCTTTCTTT
TRBV7-9	TRBD1	.	TRBJ1-1	CASSLGLGTATEAFF	TGTGCCAGCAGCTTAGGCCTAGGGACAGCCACTGAAGCTTTCTTT
TRBV5-1	TRBD1	.	TRBJ1-2	CASSEGTGGAGPNYGYTF	TGCGCCAGCAGCGAGGGGACAGGGGGCGCGGGCCCTAACTATGGCTACACCTTC
TRBV9	.	.	TRBJ2-7	CASSVEQGFTYEQYF	TGTGCCAGCAGCGTAGAGCAGGGATTTACCTACGAGCAGTACTTC
TRBV16	.	.	TRBJ1-2	CASSLRAIYGYTF	TGTGCCAGCAGCCTGAGGGCGATCTATGGCTACACCTTC
TRBV5-6	TRBD1	.	TRBJ1-2	CASSSWDRGGYGYTF	TGTGCCAGCAGCTCCTGGGACAGGGGCGGCTATGGCTACACCTTC
TRBV13	TRBD1	.	TRBJ1-1	CASSLSDRGRNTEAFF	TGTGCCAGCAGCTTAAGTGACAGGGGGAGGAACACTGAAGCTTTCTTT
TRBV7-2	.	.	TRBJ2-1	CASSLERASREQFF	TGTGCCAGCAGCTTAGAGAGGGCTAGTCGTGAGCAGTTCTTC
TRBV9	.	.	TRBJ2-5	CASSAQGQETQYF	TGTGCCAGCAGCGCCCAGGGCCAAGAGACCCAGTACTTC
TRBV2	.	.	TRBJ1-2	CASSYRVGYTF	TGTGCCAGCTCATACAGGGTCGGCTACACCTTC
TRBV5-1	TRBD1	.	TRBJ2-2	CASSTGQGAPGTGELFF	TGCGCCAGCAGCACAGGACAGGGGGCCCCCGGCACCGGGGAGCTGTTTTTT
TRBV4-2	TRBD2	.	TRBJ2-1	CASSPFSGGAYEQFF	TGTGCCAGCAGCCCTTTTAGCGGGGGGGCCTATGAGCAGTTCTTC
TRBV5-1	.	.	TRBJ1-5	CASSLGPTIGQPQHF	TGCGCCAGCAGCTTGGGCCCGACAATTGGACAGCCCCAGCATTTT
TRBV7-2	.	.	TRBJ2-1	CASSLAAGRRNEQFF	TGTGCCAGCAGCTTGGCGGCGGGGAGAAGAAATGAGCAGTTCTTC
TRBV4-1	.	.	TRBJ1-2	CASSQDLANYGYTF	TGCGCCAGCAGCCAAGACCTTGCTAACTATGGCTACACCTTC
TRBV7-9	.	.	TRBJ2-1	CASSLTEGYYNEQFF	TGTGCCAGCAGCTTAACTGAGGGATACTACAATGAGCAGTTCTTC
TRBV19	.	.	TRBJ2-4	CASLGGAKNIQYF	TGTGCCAGTCTAGGGGGTGCCAAAAACATTCAGTACTTC
TRBV7-8	TRBD1	.	TRBJ1-1	CASSLTGPANTEAFF	TGTGCCAGCAGCTTGACAGGGCCTGCGAACACTGAAGCTTTCTTT